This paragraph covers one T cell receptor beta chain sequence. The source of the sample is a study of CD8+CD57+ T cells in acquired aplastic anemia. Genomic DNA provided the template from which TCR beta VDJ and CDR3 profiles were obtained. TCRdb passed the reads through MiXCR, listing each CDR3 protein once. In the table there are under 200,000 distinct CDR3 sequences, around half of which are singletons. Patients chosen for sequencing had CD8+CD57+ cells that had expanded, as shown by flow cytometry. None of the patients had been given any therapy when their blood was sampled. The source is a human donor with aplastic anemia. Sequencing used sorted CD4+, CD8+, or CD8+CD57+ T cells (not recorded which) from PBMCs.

The chain's CDR3 is CASNGGGTSGHNEQFF. For the CDR3, the DNA is TGTGCCAGTAACGGGGGAGGGACTAGCGGACACAATGAGCAGTTCTTC. The rearrangement uses TRBV25-1 and TRBJ2-1, with 11 bases lining up with TRBD2. This CDR3 has 16 residues. The germline CDR1 and CDR2 sequences are MGHDK and SYGVNS. Trimming cost V 9 bases and J 5 bases; bases outside gene matches: 12.